This TCR beta chain was documented in a study of graft-versus-host responses after intestinal transplantation. Whole-study results and caveats: Allografts of one patient group, those with graft-donor T cell macrochimerism, had high graft-versus-host to host-versus-graft clonal ratios. Early post-transplant HvG declines were associated with peak circulating GvH clone levels.

The table came from immunoSEQ multiplex PCR; TCRdb's copy has only in-frame clones and leaves some out. The sample has 15,000 or so clones; 25% to 35% are singletons. In germline, CDR1 is GTSNPN, CDR2 SVGIG (reference sequence). The CDR3 sequence is 15 residues long. Between the trimmed V and J ends, which lost 0 bases and 5 bases, there was a span of 14 bases. Once the reaction had ended, proliferating CFSE-low CD3+CD4+ and CD3+CD8+ responders were sorted. The starting material was alloreactive CD4+ T cells from a mixed lymphocyte reaction culture, obtained before intestinal transplant. This sample's subset: CFSE-low proliferating T cells sorted from approximately 6-day pre-transplant mixed lymphocyte reaction (GvH or HvG direction). The sequence derives from a human patient who received an intestinal transplant. This sequence joins TRBV30 and TRBJ1-5; tentatively, D is TRBD1 (6 bases). The CDR3 DNA reads TGTGCCTGGAGTGTACAGGGTTCTTCTTATCAGCCCCAGCATTTT. It is translated as CAWSVQGSSYQPQHF.